Reported below is one TCR beta chain. Its specific antigen is unknown. Qualities for individual bases were not recorded, and no much larger clone is one base off. Patients with autoimmune disease history or receiving systemic immunosuppression were excluded from the trial. Peripheral blood for TCR sequencing was drawn from every dose cohort at baseline, at cycle 4 day 1 and at cycle 7 day 1. Samples were obtained from an open-label, multicenter, first-in-human phase I dose-escalation trial of ivuxolimab. The trial enrolled adults with locally advanced or metastatic head and neck squamous cell, hepatocellular, melanoma or renal cell carcinoma. Before TCR sequencing, CD4+ T cells and CD8+ T cells from peripheral blood were sorted into separate populations. The sample originates from a study of OX40 agonist ivuxolimab in advanced cancers. Regarding the complete study: Ivuxolimab was an agonistic, fully human IgG2 monoclonal antibody directed against OX40 (CD134), a costimulatory receptor. Intravenous ivuxolimab was administered to patients every 2 weeks at six dose levels: 0.01, 0.1, 0.3, 1.5, 3 and 10 mg/kg. In the dose-escalation cohort, around four fifths of patients were male, and the mean age was about 55 years, with a range of 23 to 79. Peripheral TCRbeta sequencing aimed to test whether ivuxolimab altered TCR sequence diversity and caused clonal T-cell expansion. Among the 50 to 55 dose-escalation patients, around 20 had hepatocellular carcinoma, around 15 melanoma, 9 renal cell carcinoma and 9 head and neck cancer. The paper covers the monotherapy dose-escalation part of the phase I ivuxolimab trial, which included N ≈ 54 patients. Partial responses were achieved by three dose-escalation patients, of whom one had hepatocellular carcinoma and two had cutaneous melanoma. Prior anti-PD-1, anti-PD-L1 or anti-CTLA-4 therapy was permitted, and less than 45% of dose-escalation patients had received checkpoint inhibitors. Here is what the overall study found, with its caveats: Clonal expansion of both CD4+ and CD8+ blood T cells was observed from baseline to week 6 at doses 0.1 to 3.0 mg/kg. On average, CD8+ T cells showed more expanded clones than CD4+ T cells after ivuxolimab. Which antigens the clonally expanded peripheral T cells were specific for was not determined. Low levels of normalized T-cell clonal expansion were also seen in some patients who did not respond. In the 0.1-3.0 mg/kg groups, partial responders were among the patients with the lowest normalized peripheral clonal expansion, particularly in CD8+ T cells.

Genomic DNA was extracted from sorted cells for sequencing of the TCRbeta CDR3 region. TCRbeta CDR3 regions were sequenced using the immunoSEQ Assay. TCRdb obtained this table from immuneACCESS and retained in-frame rearrangements with V and J assigned. These tables miss some clones; where compared with another copy, unresolved V genes account for less than half of the shortfall, and the remainder is unexplained. The sample includes tens of thousands of clones, with 92% observed a single time. The ten biggest clones cover roughly 34% of the sample. Between the V and J ends, shortened by 1 base and 2 bases respectively, the junction contains 12 bases. The CDR3 holds 16 amino acids from the cysteine to the phenylalanine. Only CDR3 DNA is held: 48 bases, read in frame from base 1. Based on the germline V gene (reference sequence), the CDR1 and CDR2 sequences are MNHNY and SVGAGI.

The sequence is built from TRBV6-6 and TRBJ2-1; perhaps TRBD2 is the D gene, with 6 bases matching. This specimen consisted of CD4+ or CD8+ T cells sorted from blood, obtained in a trial of the OX40 agonist ivuxolimab. This sequence originates from an adult with an advanced solid tumor such as melanoma, head and neck, liver or kidney cancer. CDR3 sequence: CASSYWRETPYNEQFF. DNA sequence: TGTGCCAGCAGTTACTGGCGGGAAACCCCCTACAATGAGCAGTTCTTC.